One and the same sample provided the 10 T cell receptor beta chains below, sequenced in a study of blood T cell repertoires in COVID-19. This table comes from immunoSEQ multiplex PCR, and its TCRdb copy is limited to in-frame clones, with some not included. The sample holds fewer than 200,000 clones, about 78% seen once. The sample taken for sequencing was PBMCs or T cells enriched from blood (not recorded which). All receptors come from a woman aged 45-65 years who had recovered from COVID-19.

The chain links TRBV10-3 to TRBJ1-5; no firm D call. There are 12 residues in the CDR3. The ends were cut back, 10 bases at V and 6 bases at J, with 13 bases in the middle. Germline V gene sequence: CDR1 ENHRY, CDR2 SYGVKD. For the CDR3, the DNA is TGTGCCAGCGGTCCAGAGAGTCAGCCCCAGCATTTT. Translating it yields CASGPESQPQHF.

DNA of the CDR3: TGTGCCAGCAGCCCCGACTTCAATGAGCAGTTCTTC. Its protein is CASSPDFNEQFF. V gene TRBV5-4 combines with J gene TRBJ2-1, with D unresolved. The CDR3 spans 12 residues. Trimming pared 4 bases from V and 6 bases from J, leaving 8 bases between. Germline V gives CDR1 SGHNT, CDR2 YYREEE (reference sequence). Drawing the rest from reference TRBV5-4 and TRBJ2-1, the complete variable domain is ETGVTQSPTHLIKTRGQQVTLRCSSQSGHNTVSWYQQALGQGPQFIFQYYREEENGRGNFPPRFSGLQFPNYSSELNVNALELDDSALYLCASSPDFNEQFFGPGTRLTVL.

V is TRBV18 and J is TRBJ2-5; D perhaps matches TRBD1 (6 bases). This CDR3 contains 13 residues. V lost 2 bases, J lost 5 bases, and 9 bases lay in between. From germline, CDR1 is KGHSH and CDR2 LQKENI. CDR3: CASSPEGGETQYF. The DNA for the CDR3 is TGTGCCAGCTCACCAGAAGGGGGTGAGACCCAGTACTTC.

The CDR3 is CASSEDGGSRYEQYF. The CDR3 nucleotides are TGTGCCAGCAGTGAAGATGGGGGGAGCCGCTACGAGCAGTACTTC. The rearrangement links TRBV6-1 to TRBJ2-7; TRBD2 is a possible D gene (6 bases). CDR1 is MNHNS and CDR2 is SASEGT in the germline V gene. V was pared by 1 base and J by 3 bases, with 13 bases between. The CDR3 consists of 15 residues.

This chain joins TRBV5-5 and TRBJ1-6; a weak D match, TRBD1 (6 bases). Germline V gene sequence: CDR1 SGHKS, CDR2 YYEKEE (reference sequence). Trimming stripped 0 bases from V and 4 bases from J, with 11 bases between. The CDR3 runs to 16 residues. The CDR3 DNA follows: TGTGCCAGCAGCTTGGTTTCAGGGGAGTATAATTCACCCCTCCACTTT. Residues: CASSLVSGEYNSPLHF.

The chain joins TRBV9 to TRBJ2-7; TRBD2 matches 16 bases. The CDR3 loop spans 20 amino acids. Germline V gene sequence: CDR1 SGDLS, CDR2 YYNGEE. The junction had 18 bases not matched to a gene; V was cut back by 6 bases and J by 3 bases. CDR3 nucleotide sequence: TGTGCCAGCAACCCCCCCGACAGGGGACTAGCGGGAGGGTCCTGCTACGAGCAGTACTTC. Its translation is CASNPPDRGLAGGSCYEQYF.

This chain uses TRBV6-2 or TRBV6-3 with TRBJ1-2; D may be TRBD1 (5 bases). The V and J ends lost 3 bases and 4 bases respectively, with 9 bases between them. This CDR3 contains 13 residues. The V gene's germline CDR1 is MNHEY and CDR2 SVGEGT. In nucleotides, the CDR3 is TGTGCCAGCAGTTATAGCGGGGCCTATGGCTACACCTTC. This sequence encodes CASSYSGAYGYTF.

V is TRBV7-9 and J is TRBJ2-2, with 12 bases matching TRBD2. The germline gives CDR1 SEHNR, CDR2 FQNEAQ (reference sequence). This CDR3 has 16 residues. The V and J ends lost 1 base and 6 bases, in that order; junction bases with no gene match: 3. The CDR3: CASSLGLAGAPGELFF. DNA for the CDR3: TGTGCCAGCAGCTTAGGACTAGCGGGGGCCCCCGGGGAGCTGTTTTTT.

The CDR3 sequence is CASSATRNEQFF. The CDR3 DNA is TGCGCCAGCAGTGCTACTAGGAATGAGCAGTTCTTC. The chain has TRBV10-1 and TRBJ2-1; D is perhaps TRBD2 (5 bases). CDR1 is WNHNN, CDR2 SYGVQD, per germline (reference sequence). Between the trimmed V and J ends, which lost 4 bases and 7 bases, there was a span of 8 bases. This CDR3 is 12 amino acids long.

V and J are TRBV5-1 and TRBJ2-6, with TRBD2 as a possible D gene (5 bases). Trimming removed 0 bases from V and 4 bases from J, with 8 bases in between. The CDR3 spans 15 residues. Germline V gene lookup returns CDR1 SGHRS and CDR2 YFSETQ. For the CDR3, the DNA is TGCGCCAGCAGCTTGGGGGCGGGCGGGGCCAACGTCCTGACTTTC. Translating it yields CASSLGAGGANVLTF.